The 5 T cell receptor beta chains below all came from one sample that was sequenced in a study of cytomegalovirus exposure and HLA in healthy donors. Primers included in the PCR were 60 Vbeta and 13 Jbeta primers. Clones were read by immunoSEQ multiplex PCR, and TCRdb kept only the in-frame ones, dropping some. Reported are 55,000 to 85,000 clones; the ten largest clones contain 1.7%. The sequencing sample was made of PBMCs. All receptors derive from a woman in her twenties or thirties in good health and CMV-seronegative.

V gene TRBV11-2 combines with J gene TRBJ2-7; D gene unclear. Deletions cut 5 bases from V and 0 bases from J, with 8 bases between. This CDR3 is built from 13 residues. Germline V lookup: CDR1 SGHAT, CDR2 FQNNGV. In nucleotides, the CDR3 is TGTGCCAGCAGCCCCTTCGGCTCCTACGAGCAGTACTTC. Protein product: CASSPFGSYEQYF.

The genes are TRBV4-1 and TRBJ2-7; 7 nucleotides match TRBD1. This CDR3 spans 13 amino acids. Germline V gene data show CDR1 as MGHRA and CDR2 as YSYEKL. Trimming at V came to 5 bases and at J to 3 bases, leaving 4 bases not matched to a gene. Here the CDR3 DNA reads TGCGCCAGCAGCACAGGGGCCGTCTACGAGCAGTACTTC. As protein: CASSTGAVYEQYF.

V usage is TRBV28 and J usage is TRBJ1-1; D perhaps matches TRBD1 (5 bases). Per germline, CDR1 MDHEN and CDR2 SYDVKM. This CDR3 spans 14 amino acids. V was trimmed by 5 bases and J by 4 bases, leaving 14 bases between them. The CDR3 is CASSPGRGGTEAFF. The CDR3 nucleotides read TGTGCCAGCAGTCCCGGGAGGGGTGGCACTGAAGCTTTCTTT.

The rearrangement links TRBV15 to TRBJ1-5; D not certain. Trimming shortened V by 0 bases and J by 6 bases, and 3 bases separated the two germline ends. This CDR3 has 12 amino acids. The germline CDR1 and CDR2 sequences are LNHNV and YYDKDF (reference sequence). The CDR3 region is CATSRDGQPQHF. The CDR3 nucleotides are TGTGCCACCAGCAGAGACGGTCAGCCCCAGCATTTT.

The chain carries TRBV5-6 and TRBJ2-7, with D possibly TRBD1 on 5 matching bases. V was trimmed by 3 bases and J by 2 bases, leaving 9 bases between them. This CDR3 spans 13 amino acids. CDR1 is SGHDT, CDR2 YYEEEE, per germline. The CDR3 bases are TGTGCCAGCAGCTGGGGCAGGACCTACGAGCAGTACTTC. This translates into CASSWGRTYEQYF.